These T cell receptor beta chains were read from a single sample in a study of shared clonotypes between healthy human individuals. Sequencing was performed with immunoSEQ multiplex PCR; in TCRdb, only in-frame clones are kept and a portion is missing. Of millions of clones listed, around 95% are singletons. Sequences were obtained from naive CD4+ T cells sorted from blood. Receptors originate from a man aged 18-30 years in good health. Each CDR3 is given without its conserved first and last residue.

J: TRBJ1-1; length: 11; V: TRBV7-3; CDR3: ASSTRAGLEAF
J: TRBJ2-3; length: 16; V: TRBV4-1; CDR3: ASSQRRASGEGSDTQY
J: TRBJ1-2; length: 11; V: TRBV27; CDR3: ASSPLIRGPYT
J: TRBJ1-5; length: 13; V: TRBV15; CDR3: ATSRDGRGNQPQH
J: TRBJ2-7; length: 13; V: TRBV2; CDR3: ASSEASGRFYEQY
J: TRBJ2-7; length: 11; V: TRBV6-5; CDR3: ASRTGGRYEQY
J: TRBJ2-3; length: 11; V: TRBV6-5; CDR3: ASTPSGMDTQY
J: TRBJ1-5; length: 13; V: TRBV2; CDR3: ASSRQGVKNQPQH
J: TRBJ1-4; length: 9; V: TRBV6-6; CDR3: ASSPDEKLF
J: TRBJ2-7; length: 16; V: TRBV6-1; CDR3: ASSEASGQGASAYEQY
J: TRBJ2-5; length: 15; V: TRBV7-9; CDR3: ASSFRRTNTDRETQY
J: TRBJ2-7; length: 15; V: TRBV11-2; CDR3: ASSLVPTSGSIYEQY
J: TRBJ2-3; length: 11; V: TRBV14; CDR3: ASSPLNTDTQY
J: TRBJ2-7; length: 13; V: TRBV7-2; CDR3: ASSAQRVYSYEQY
J: TRBJ1-2; length: 13; V: TRBV6-6; CDR3: ASSYQGSGQTGYT
J: TRBJ2-7; length: 13; V: TRBV19; CDR3: ASSMYSAGEEEQY
J: TRBJ2-4; length: 13; V: TRBV7-2; CDR3: ASSLDQRGKNIQY
J: TRBJ2-5; length: 11; V: TRBV5-1; CDR3: ASSHKGEETQY
J: TRBJ2-7; length: 14; V: TRBV11-2; CDR3: ASSLDGLAGGYEQY
J: TRBJ1-1; length: 11; V: TRBV6-1; CDR3: ASSGTENTEAF
J: TRBJ2-5; length: 13; V: TRBV11-2; CDR3: ASSLGTSLQETQY
J: TRBJ1-2; length: 10; V: TRBV6-1; CDR3: ASRTGNYGYT
J: TRBJ2-3; length: 13; V: TRBV11-2; CDR3: ASSLGGGHTDTQY
J: TRBJ1-1; length: 12; V: TRBV5-4; CDR3: ASSLGDGVTEAF
J: TRBJ2-5; length: 14; V: TRBV7-2; CDR3: ASSLWFNPGGETQY
J: TRBJ2-1; length: 13; V: TRBV4-1; CDR3: ASSQTLAVYNEQF
J: TRBJ1-4; length: 12; V: TRBV28; CDR3: ASSSSGPGEKLF
J: TRBJ1-5; length: 13; V: TRBV9; CDR3: ASSVGSASNQPQH
J: TRBJ1-1; length: 12; V: TRBV18; CDR3: ASSSMREDTEAF
J: TRBJ2-3; length: 11; V: TRBV11-3; CDR3: ASSLLDGDTQY
J: TRBJ1-1; length: 11; V: TRBV30; CDR3: AWSVWGWTEAF
J: TRBJ2-7; length: 12; V: TRBV7-9; CDR3: ASSLKGAPDEQY
J: TRBJ2-6; length: 17; V: TRBV5-1; CDR3: ASSLARGDKSSGANVLT
J: TRBJ2-1; length: 11; V: TRBV10-1; CDR3: ASRQGGLGEQF
J: TRBJ1-4; length: 13; V: TRBV4-1; CDR3: ASSHIRATNEKLF
J: TRBJ1-3; length: 13; V: TRBV19; CDR3: ASSIDGGSGNTIY
J: TRBJ1-2; length: 12; V: TRBV5-1; CDR3: ASSTDRGNYGYT
J: TRBJ1-1; length: 10; V: TRBV29-1; CDR3: SVGVDRVEAF
J: TRBJ2-6; length: 14; V: TRBV5-1; CDR3: ASSLPWGSGANVLT